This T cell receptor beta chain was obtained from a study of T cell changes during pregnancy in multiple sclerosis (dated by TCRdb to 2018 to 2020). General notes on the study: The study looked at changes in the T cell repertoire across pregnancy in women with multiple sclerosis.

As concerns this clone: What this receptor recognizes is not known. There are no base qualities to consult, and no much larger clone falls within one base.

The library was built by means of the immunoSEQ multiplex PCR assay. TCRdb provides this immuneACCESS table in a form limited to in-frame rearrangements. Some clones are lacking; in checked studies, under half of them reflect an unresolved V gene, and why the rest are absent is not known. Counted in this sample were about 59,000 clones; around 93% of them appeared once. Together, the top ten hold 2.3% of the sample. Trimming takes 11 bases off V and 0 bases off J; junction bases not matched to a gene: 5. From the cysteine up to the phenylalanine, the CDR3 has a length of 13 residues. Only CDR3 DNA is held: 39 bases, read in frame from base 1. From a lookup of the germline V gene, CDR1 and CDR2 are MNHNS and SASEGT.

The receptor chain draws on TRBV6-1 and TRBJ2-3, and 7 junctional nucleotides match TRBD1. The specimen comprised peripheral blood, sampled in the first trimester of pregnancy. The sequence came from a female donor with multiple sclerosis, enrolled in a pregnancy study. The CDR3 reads CACDRVSTDTQYF. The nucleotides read TGTGCCTGTGACAGGGTTAGCACAGATACGCAGTATTTT.